The 2 T cell receptor beta chains given below trace back to one sample, sequenced in a study of beta chain features in type 1 diabetes. cDNA synthesis used the whole RNA isolate, giving expressed TCRB sequences. Assay used: immunoSEQ multiplex PCR; TCRdb lists only in-frame clones, some missing. The sample includes about 370,000 clones, approximately 16% of them seen just once. Sequenced sample: naive CD4+ T cells from blood. The receptor source for this set is a woman aged 18-35 years in good health.

This clone was observed a few times. This chain links TRBV19 with TRBJ2-2, with a tentative D call TRBD1 (5 bases). Trimming removed 6 bases at V and 7 bases at J, with 15 bases between. The CDR3 sequence is 14 residues long. Germline V lookup: CDR1 LNHDA, CDR2 SQIVND (reference sequence). CDR3 sequence reads: CASRQQVPNGELFF. The CDR3 region has the DNA TGTGCCAGTAGACAACAGGTTCCCAACGGGGAGCTGTTTTTT. The entire variable domain, with the rest obtained from reference TRBV19 and TRBJ2-2, is as follows: DGGITQSPKYLFRKEGQNVTLSCEQNLNHDAMYWYRQDPGQGLRLIYYSQIVNDFQKGDIAEGYSVSREKKESFPLTVTSAQKNPTAFYLCASRQQVPNGELFFGEGSRLTVL.

The V call is TRBV19, the J call TRBJ2-2, with D perhaps TRBD2 (6 bases). Trimming cost V 3 bases and J 6 bases, with 11 bases left between them. From germline, CDR1 is LNHDA and CDR2 SQIVND (reference sequence). This CDR3 contains 14 residues. CDR3 sequence reads: CASSIGGRAGELFF. The CDR3 nucleotides read TGTGCCAGTAGTATCGGGGGAAGGGCCGGGGAGCTGTTTTTT.